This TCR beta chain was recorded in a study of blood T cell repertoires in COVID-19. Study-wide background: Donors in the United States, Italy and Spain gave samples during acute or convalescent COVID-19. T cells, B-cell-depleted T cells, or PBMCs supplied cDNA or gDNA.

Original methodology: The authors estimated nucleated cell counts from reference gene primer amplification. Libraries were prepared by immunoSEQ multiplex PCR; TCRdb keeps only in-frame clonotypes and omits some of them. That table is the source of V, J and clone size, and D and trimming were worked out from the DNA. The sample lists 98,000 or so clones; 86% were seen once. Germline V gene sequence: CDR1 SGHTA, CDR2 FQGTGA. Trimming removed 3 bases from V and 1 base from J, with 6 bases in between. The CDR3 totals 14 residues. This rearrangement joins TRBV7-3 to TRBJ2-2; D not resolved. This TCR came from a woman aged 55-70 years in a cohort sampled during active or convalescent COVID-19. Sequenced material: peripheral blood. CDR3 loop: CASSFLENTGELFF. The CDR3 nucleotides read TGTGCCAGCAGCTTTTTAGAGAACACCGGGGAGCTGTTTTTT.